The clone carrying this T cell receptor beta chain was recorded a few times. The data were obtained in a study of regulatory T cells in long-lasting Graves disease. Time point denoted: persistent/refractory GD, antithyroid drugs over 5 years with positive TRAb. RNA isolated from PBMCs was used to make the TCR library. The CDR3 extends over 14 amino acids. CDR1 is GTSNPN and CDR2 is SVGIG in the germline V gene (reference sequence). V dropped 2 bases and J dropped 0 bases, with 10 bases sitting between them. With iRepertoire HTBI primers and Arm-PCR of CDR3 regions, TCR beta libraries were built. One entry per CDR3 protein results from TCRdb running MiXCR on the multiplex PCR reads. The sample includes roughly 400,000 distinct CDR3 sequences, less than 25% seen only once; the top ten take less than 25%.

This clonotype originated in a female donor with Graves disease. Sequencing used peripheral blood mononuclear cells (PBMCs), obtained when the disease was refractory, from a patient treated with antithyroid drugs. This rearrangement joins TRBV30 to TRBJ1-1; D is perhaps TRBD1 (5 bases). The CDR3 is CAWSTGTLNTEAFF. CDR3 nucleotides: TGTGCCTGGAGTACAGGAACCTTGAACACTGAAGCTTTCTTT.